This T cell receptor (beta chain) was recovered during a study of cytomegalovirus exposure and HLA in healthy donors. Study findings and constraints: A later analysis linked a missense variant in DCLRE1C to the trimming of TCR beta V and J genes.

The CDR3 sequence is 13 residues long. With V trimmed by 8 bases and J by 6 bases, 4 bases remained unmatched. Per the germline V gene, CDR1 is LNHNV and CDR2 is YYDKDF (reference sequence). PCR primers comprised 60 Vbeta and 13 Jbeta primers. In the authors' workflow: About 9.9 million shared chains were among around 80 million unique TCR beta chains counted in a later analysis. Measured with immunoSEQ multiplex PCR; TCRdb has only the in-frame clones, and not every one. D and trimming were read from the DNA, whereas the V and J calls and clone size are those reported in that table. The sample records some 200,000 clones, around 81% being singletons. Concerning this clone: Its antigen is still unknown.

Sequencing was carried out using PBMCs. The V call is TRBV15, the J call TRBJ1-3, with TRBD1 matching 10 bases. The clonotype originates from a woman in her 30s in good health and CMV-seropositive. The CDR3 region is CATGQGGINTIYF. The DNA of the CDR3 is TGTGCCACCGGACAGGGGGGTATAAACACCATATATTTT.